The 25 T cell receptor beta chains below were found in one sample sequenced in a study of cytomegalovirus exposure and HLA in healthy donors. PCR used 60 Vbeta primers and 13 Jbeta primers. Libraries were prepared by immunoSEQ multiplex PCR; TCRdb keeps only in-frame clonotypes and omits some of them. The sample shows over 150,000 clones, 80% to 90% of them seen only once. The specimen sequenced was PBMCs. The receptor set was obtained from a girl under 18 in good health and CMV-seropositive.

This clone has just one count. The chain recombines TRBV5-5 with TRBJ1-2, with 7 bases identical to TRBD1. V lost 6 bases and J lost 2; bases outside the gene matches: 4. Germline assignment: CDR1 SGHKS and CDR2 YYEKEE (reference sequence). The CDR3 spans 13 residues. The CDR3 loop is CASTLQGNYGYTF. In nucleotides, the CDR3 is TGTGCCAGCACTCTACAGGGGAACTATGGCTACACCTTC. The full variable domain, in which reference TRBV5-5 and TRBJ1-2 provide the parts outside the CDR3, is DAGVTQSPTHLIKTRGQQVTLRCSPISGHKSVSWYQQVLGQGPQFIFQYYEKEERGRGNFPDRFSARQFPNYSSELNVNALLLGDSALYLCASTLQGNYGYTFGSGTRLTVV.

Written as DNA, the CDR3 is TGCGCCAGCAGTGAGCGCAGGGGTTGGGGCTACACCTTC. It translates to CASSERRGWGYTF. The V call is TRBV10-2, the J call TRBJ1-2; tentative D call: TRBD1 (6 bases). CDR1 is WSHSY and CDR2 is SAAADI in the germline V gene. The CDR3 spans 13 residues. Trimming pared 2 bases from V and 8 bases from J, leaving 12 bases between.

This chain links TRBV5-1 with TRBJ2-1; D remains ambiguous. The germline V gene has CDR1 SGHRS and CDR2 YFSETQ. The CDR3 is 14 amino acids. V was clipped by 0 bases and J by 8 bases, with 12 bases between them. CDR3 sequence (DNA): TGCGCCAGCAGCTTGGCCCGAGAGACTGATGAGCAGTTCTTC. Its protein product is CASSLARETDEQFF.

V is TRBV5-4 and J is TRBJ1-1; perhaps TRBD1 as D (5 bases). Germline V CDR1 and CDR2: SGHNT, YYREEE (reference sequence). The V and J ends lost 10 bases and 4 bases respectively, with 14 bases between them. This CDR3 is built from 12 residues. The CDR3 DNA reads TGTGCCGCAAGCGGGGGGAGCACTGAAGCTTTCTTT. Residues: CAASGGSTEAFF.

The rearrangement uses TRBV2 and TRBJ2-5, with 8 bases aligning to TRBD2. The CDR3 runs 16 residues. CDR1 SNHLY and CDR2 FYNNEI come from the germline V gene. Unmatched junction bases numbered 13, after V lost 5 bases and J lost 5 bases. This CDR3 is CASSTSGGRGVETQYF. For the CDR3, the DNA is TGTGCCAGCAGTACCAGCGGGGGCCGGGGGGTGGAGACCCAGTACTTC.

This chain links TRBV5-1 with TRBJ2-2; D gene unclear. Trimming took off 0 bases at V and 8 bases at J, with 11 bases between the two ends. This CDR3 is 14 amino acids long. CDR1 is SGHRS, CDR2 YFSETQ, per germline. CDR3 protein: CASSLVSSVGELFF. DNA for the CDR3: TGCGCCAGCAGCTTGGTTAGCTCTGTGGGGGAGCTGTTTTTT.

This chain connects TRBV7-9 to TRBJ2-2, with TRBD1 identical over 8 bases. The V gene's germline CDR1 is SEHNR and CDR2 FQNEAQ (reference sequence). The CDR3 runs 15 residues. The trim removed 3 bases at V and 3 bases at J, leaving 3 bases unmatched. CDR3 sequence: CASSLTGVDTGELFF. The CDR3, as DNA: TGTGCCAGCAGCTTGACAGGGGTGGACACCGGGGAGCTGTTTTTT.

This clone was seen just once. The chain is built from TRBV7-6 and TRBJ1-2; D gene ambiguous. The CDR3 has 14 residues. Deletions cut 2 bases from V and 6 bases from J, with 13 bases between. Germline lookup yields CDR1 SGHVS and CDR2 FNYEAQ. CDR3 sequence: CASSLRGVEDGYTF. The CDR3 DNA is TGTGCCAGCAGCTTACGGGGAGTAGAGGATGGCTACACCTTC. Filled out from reference TRBV7-6 and TRBJ1-2, the complete variable domain reads GAGVSQSPRYKVTKRGQDVALRCDPISGHVSLYWYRQALGQGPEFLTYFNYEAQQDKSGLPNDRFSAERPEGSISTLTIQRTEQRDSAMYRCASSLRGVEDGYTFGSGTRLTVV.

The chain joins TRBV6-5 to TRBJ1-1; D is undetermined. This CDR3 comprises 13 residues. Germline V gene lookup returns CDR1 MNHEY and CDR2 SVGAGI. V was cut by 2 bases and J by 2 bases, with 6 bases left in between. The CDR3 sequence: CASSYQFNTEAFF. DNA for the CDR3: TGTGCCAGCAGTTACCAATTCAACACTGAAGCTTTCTTT.

The chain uses TRBV5-1 and TRBJ1-1; D remains ambiguous. This CDR3 is built from 14 residues. Between the trimmed V and J ends, which lost 1 base and 4 bases, there was a span of 11 bases. CDR1 and CDR2 (germline): SGHRS, YFSETQ. The CDR3 loop reads CASSLRDGGTEAFF. As DNA, the CDR3 is TGCGCCAGCAGCTTGCGAGATGGAGGCACTGAAGCTTTCTTT.

This chain joins TRBV10-3 and TRBJ2-2, with 12 bases lining up with TRBD2. Germline lookup yields CDR1 ENHRY and CDR2 SYGVKD. The CDR3 covers 19 residues. The ends lost 6 bases at V and 2 bases at J; junction bases unmatched: 13. CDR3 nucleotide sequence: TGTGCCATCAGGGAAAGCCAGACTAGCGGGGGACTTAACACCGGGGAGCTGTTTTTT. Its translation: CAIRESQTSGGLNTGELFF.

Regarding this clone: This same CDR3 is encoded by further DNA sequences in the sample. The chain uses TRBV9 and TRBJ1-1; 7 bases map to TRBD1. The CDR3 sequence is 13 residues long. Trimming at V came to 0 bases and at J to 4 bases, leaving 0 bases not matched to a gene. Germline loops: CDR1 SGDLS, CDR2 YYNGEE. The CDR3 sequence: CASSVGTGTEAFF. CDR3 in DNA: TGTGCCAGCAGCGTAGGGACAGGCACTGAAGCTTTCTTT. Together with reference TRBV9 and TRBJ1-1, the CDR3 gives the full variable domain: DSGVTQTPKHLITATGQRVTLRCSPRSGDLSVYWYQQSLDQGLQFLIQYYNGEERAKGNILERFSAQQFPDLHSELNLSSLELGDSALYFCASSVGTGTEAFFGQGTRLTVV.

Points on this clone: The junction differs from germline at one of its ends, possibly a read error. This chain joins TRBV7-9 and TRBJ2-1, with D tentatively TRBD1 (6 bases). Germline CDR1 reads SEHNR; CDR2 reads FQNEAQ (reference sequence). The CDR3 runs 15 residues. Here the CDR3 reads CSSSSYRDNYNEQFF. CDR3 sequence (DNA): TGTTCCAGCAGCTCCTACCGGGACAACTACAATGAGCAGTTCTTC.

CDR3 protein: CASSLVQANTEAFF. The CDR3 region has the DNA TGTGCCAGCAGCTTGGTCCAAGCGAACACTGAAGCTTTCTTT. The chain carries TRBV5-4 and TRBJ1-1; D remains ambiguous. This CDR3 region has 14 residues. CDR1 and CDR2 (germline): SGHNT, YYREEE (reference sequence). The germline V and J ends were trimmed by 0 bases and 1 base, with 7 bases remaining between them.

This chain links TRBV7-9 with TRBJ1-4; D ambiguous. Germline V CDR1 and CDR2: SEHNR, FQNEAQ (reference sequence). The V end was cut by 2 bases, the J end by 8 bases, with 15 bases between. This CDR3 comprises 15 residues. The DNA for the CDR3 is TGTGCCAGCAGCTTAAACGTGGGTGGAGGAGAAAAACTGTTTTTT. Protein sequence: CASSLNVGGGEKLFF.

This chain links TRBV9 with TRBJ1-1, with D perhaps TRBD1 (5 bases). V was pared by 7 bases and J by 1 base, with 11 bases between. The CDR3 is made up of 13 amino acids. Germline CDR1 reads SGDLS; CDR2 reads YYNGEE. CDR3 nucleotides: TGTGCCAGCGCAAAACAGGAGAACACTGAAGCTTTCTTT. Translated, it gives CASAKQENTEAFF.

The J gene is TRBJ1-6, the V gene TRBV27; 10 positions agree with TRBD1. The CDR3 runs to 12 residues. Germline CDR1 MNHEY, CDR2 SMNVEV (reference sequence). Trimming cost V 7 bases and J 11 bases; bases outside gene matches: 2. CDR3 amino acids: CASKTGGTPLHF. In DNA form, the CDR3 reads TGTGCCAGCAAGACAGGGGGCACACCCCTCCACTTT.

The rearrangement joins TRBV18 to TRBJ2-2, with unresolved D. V was shortened by 4 bases and J by 5 bases, with 5 bases between the two germline ends. The CDR3 spans 12 residues. Germline-derived CDR1 and CDR2 are KGHSH and LQKENI. The CDR3 sequence is CASSLSTGELFF. Written as DNA, the CDR3 is TGTGCCAGCTCACTGTCAACCGGGGAGCTGTTTTTT.

The CDR3 loop reads CASSIDSYYGYTF. CDR3 coding DNA: TGTGCCAGTAGTATAGATAGCTACTATGGCTACACCTTC. The chain is built from TRBV19 and TRBJ1-2; D remains unclear. V lost 0 bases to trimming and J lost 3 bases, with 5 bases between them. The CDR3 is 13 residues long. Germline V CDR1 and CDR2: LNHDA, SQIVND (reference sequence).

The rearrangement links TRBV14 to TRBJ1-1, with a tentative D call TRBD1 (6 bases). Trimming removed 6 bases at V and 0 bases at J, with 8 bases between. CDR3 length equals 13 residues. Germline V lookup: CDR1 SGHDN, CDR2 FVKESK. CDR3 in amino acids: CASRGQLNTEAFF. The CDR3 DNA reads TGTGCCAGCAGAGGACAGCTGAACACTGAAGCTTTCTTT. Looking up the rest from reference TRBV14 and TRBJ1-1 gives the full variable domain: EAGVTQFPSHSVIEKGQTVTLRCDPISGHDNLYWYRRVMGKEIKFLLHFVKESKQDESGMPNNRFLAERTGGTYSTLKVQPAELEDSGVYFCASRGQLNTEAFFGQGTRLTVV.

V usage is TRBV10-3 and J usage is TRBJ1-1, with 12 bases lining up with TRBD1. CDR1 ENHRY and CDR2 SYGVKD come from the germline V gene. The V gene end was trimmed by 6 bases and the J gene end by 4 bases; junction bases not matched to a gene: 3. The CDR3 has 14 residues. In DNA, the CDR3 is TGTGCCATCAGCGGGACAGGGGGCACCACTGAAGCTTTCTTT. This gives the protein CAISGTGGTTEAFF.

This chain joins TRBV29-1 and TRBJ2-5; TRBD2 matches 9 bases. The CDR3 totals 17 residues. V was clipped by 2 bases and J by 5 bases; unmatched bases: 15. CDR1 is SQVTM and CDR2 is ANQGSEA in the germline V gene. The CDR3 DNA sequence: TGCAGCGTTGAATCCGTAGCGGGGGCCCATTCGGATGAGACCCAGTACTTC. Its protein is CSVESVAGAHSDETQYF.

This clone was seen a single time. The rearrangement joins TRBV15 to TRBJ2-7; D might be TRBD1 (5 bases). V lost 1 base and J 5 bases, leaving 9 bases between the germline ends. The germline V gene encodes CDR1 LNHNV and CDR2 YYDKDF (reference sequence). CDR3 size: 13 residues. Written as DNA, the CDR3 is TGTGCCACCAGCAGAGGGGGCGCTCACGAGCAGTACTTC. It specifies CATSRGGAHEQYF.

This clone was observed a single time. This chain connects TRBV6-5 to TRBJ1-2; D might be TRBD1 (6 bases). The ends were cut back, 6 bases at V and 2 bases at J, with 16 bases in the middle. The germline CDR1 and CDR2 sequences are MNHEY and SVGAGI. The CDR3 spans 15 residues. The CDR3 DNA sequence: TGTGCCAGCAGCCCGGCCGGGAGGGGGAACTATGGCTACACCTTC. Protein: CASSPAGRGNYGYTF.

This chain uses TRBV19 with TRBJ1-1; D possibly corresponds to TRBD1 (5 bases). Trimming stripped 6 bases from V and 5 bases from J, with 16 bases between. Germline CDR1 is LNHDA and CDR2 is SQIVND (reference sequence). The CDR3 runs 14 residues. CDR3 residues: CASSPGAIPTEAFF. The CDR3 DNA follows: TGTGCCAGTAGCCCTGGGGCAATTCCTACTGAAGCTTTCTTT.